Following are 29 T cell receptor beta chains from one sample sequenced in a study of shared clonotypes between healthy human individuals. Method: immunoSEQ multiplex PCR; TCRdb's copy keeps in-frame clones and lacks some. In the table there are fewer than 400,000 clones, around two thirds of which are singletons. Specimen: memory CD4+ T cells sorted from blood. Subset of the sample: CD45RA-negative fraction. Receptors were obtained from a man aged 25 to 45 in good health.

This clone was detected many times. The V gene is TRBV6-5, the J gene TRBJ2-1; TRBD2 agrees at 7 bases. Germline V gives CDR1 MNHEY, CDR2 SVGAGI. V shed 2 bases, J shed 7 bases, and the junction held 8 bases outside the gene matches. The CDR3 contains 15 residues. The CDR3 protein is CASSYGSGNWNEQFF. The CDR3 DNA follows: TGTGCCAGCAGTTACGGAAGCGGGAACTGGAATGAGCAGTTCTTC.

The J gene is TRBJ1-1, the V gene TRBV9; TRBD1 might be the D (5 bases). Germline V CDR1 and CDR2: SGDLS, YYNGEE. Trimming cost V 2 bases and J 0 bases, with 11 bases left between them. The CDR3 totals 15 residues. CDR3 in amino acids: CASSVIRQMNTEAFF. The CDR3 coding sequence is TGTGCCAGCAGCGTCATCAGACAGATGAACACTGAAGCTTTCTTT.

This clone was seen just once. The chain uses TRBV28 and TRBJ2-2, with 12 positions matching TRBD1. Germline values: CDR1 MDHEN, CDR2 SYDVKM. CDR3 length equals 15 residues. The ends lost 6 bases at V and 6 bases at J; junction bases unmatched: 5. CDR3 nucleotide sequence: TGTGCCAGCAGCCGTGGGACAGGGGGCCCCGGGGAGCTGTTTTTT. It codes for CASSRGTGGPGELFF.

The chain carries TRBV27 and TRBJ2-5; D is possibly TRBD1 (6 bases). The V end was cut by 2 bases, the J end by 2 bases, with 12 bases between. The CDR3 length is 15 residues. Per germline, CDR1 MNHEY and CDR2 SMNVEV (reference sequence). The DNA of the CDR3 is TGTGCCAGCAGTTTAATGGGGACAACACAAGAGACCCAGTACTTC. Translated: CASSLMGTTQETQYF.

J is TRBJ2-5 and V is TRBV6-5; maybe TRBD1 (6 bases). Trimming removed 2 bases at V and 1 base at J, with 8 bases between. The CDR3 consists of 14 residues. Germline V gene sequence: CDR1 MNHEY, CDR2 SVGAGI. The CDR3 protein is CASSYGGLQETQYF. The CDR3 DNA reads TGTGCCAGCAGTTACGGGGGCCTCCAAGAGACCCAGTACTTC.

This sequence joins TRBV27 and TRBJ2-7; D is unresolved. V shed 5 bases and J shed 5 bases, with 13 bases lying between them. The CDR3 runs 13 residues. From germline, CDR1 is MNHEY and CDR2 SMNVEV (reference sequence). The CDR3 is CASSPRVSNEQYF. CDR3 nucleotides: TGTGCCAGCAGTCCTCGGGTTAGCAACGAGCAGTACTTC.

There are a few counts of this clone. This rearrangement joins TRBV10-2 to TRBJ2-5; 9 bases map to TRBD1. This CDR3 has 15 amino acids. The ends lost 5 bases at V and 5 bases at J; junction bases unmatched: 9. Per germline, CDR1 WSHSY and CDR2 SAAADI. DNA of the CDR3: TGCGCCAGCAGTCTTGGGACAGGGCCCGAGGAGACCCAGTACTTC. Protein: CASSLGTGPEETQYF.

This clone appeared a single time. The rearrangement uses TRBV21-1 and TRBJ2-5; the table assigns TRBD1, which was not confirmed against the DNA. TRBV21-1 is described as a pseudogene. This CDR3 is 16 amino acids long. CDR3: CASSWQGTGVKETQYF. The DNA of the CDR3 is TGTGCCAGCAGCTGGCAAGGGACAGGGGTTAAAGAGACCCAGTACTTC.

The gene calls are TRBV5-1 and TRBJ1-1; D is ambiguous. V was pared by 0 bases and J by 0 bases, with 12 bases between. Germline-derived CDR1 and CDR2 are SGHRS and YFSETQ. This CDR3 is built from 16 residues. In DNA, the CDR3 is TGCGCCAGCAGCTTGGGGTCAGCCAACCTGAACACTGAAGCTTTCTTT. Encoded protein: CASSLGSANLNTEAFF.

The V gene is TRBV11-2, the J gene TRBJ1-2, with D unclear. The ends were cut back, 2 bases at V and 4 bases at J, with 11 bases in the middle. Germline CDR1 and CDR2: SGHAT and FQNNGV. The CDR3 consists of 14 residues. The chain's CDR3 is CASSLTQTVYGYTF. CDR3 nucleotides: TGTGCCAGCAGCTTAACACAGACGGTCTATGGCTACACCTTC.

This clone showed up just a few times. V is TRBV10-2 and J is TRBJ2-7; TRBD2 is a possible D gene (5 bases). The CDR3 has 12 residues. Trimming stripped 8 bases from V and 7 bases from J, with 15 bases between. Germline loops: CDR1 WSHSY, CDR2 SAAADI. In DNA form, the CDR3 reads TGCGCCAGCGGGGTTAGTCGGGAAGAGCAGTACTTC. It translates to CASGVSREEQYF.

This clone was seen more than once but under ten times. The chain carries TRBV2 and TRBJ1-5; 12 bases agree with TRBD1. The CDR3 loop spans 17 amino acids. Germline V gene sequence: CDR1 SNHLY, CDR2 FYNNEI. Trimming at V came to 3 bases and at J to 5 bases, leaving 8 bases not matched to a gene. The CDR3 is CASSDHLGTGGDQPQHF. For the CDR3, the DNA is TGTGCCAGCAGTGATCACCTTGGGACAGGGGGCGATCAGCCCCAGCATTTT.

This chain connects TRBV5-1 to TRBJ1-1; the match to TRBD1 covers 7 bases. CDR3 length equals 16 residues. V shed 4 bases, J shed 0 bases, and the junction held 9 bases outside the gene matches. Looked up from germline, CDR1 is SGHRS and CDR2 is YFSETQ. The CDR3 DNA reads TGCGCCAGCAGCGTCCAGGGGGTTACTATGAACACTGAAGCTTTCTTT. It yields the protein CASSVQGVTMNTEAFF.

The chain combines TRBV7-9 with TRBJ1-2; 10 bases agree with TRBD1. Germline lookup yields CDR1 SEHNR and CDR2 FQNEAQ (reference sequence). The trim removed 4 bases at V and 5 bases at J, leaving 4 bases unmatched. CDR3 length: 14 residues. CDR3 protein: CASSYPGQGYGYTF. In DNA, the CDR3 is TGTGCCAGCAGCTATCCGGGACAGGGGTATGGCTACACCTTC.

The chain has TRBV18 and TRBJ1-3; D perhaps matches TRBD1 (6 bases). Germline CDR1 KGHSH, CDR2 LQKENI. Between the trimmed V and J ends, which lost 6 bases and 2 bases, there was a span of 11 bases. The CDR3 has 14 residues. The CDR3 DNA is TGTGCCAGCTCCCAACAGGGCGCTGGAAACACCATATATTTT. Its protein is CASSQQGAGNTIYF.

This chain joins TRBV14 and TRBJ2-3; 7 nucleotides match TRBD1. This CDR3 contains 14 residues. Per the germline V gene, CDR1 is SGHDN and CDR2 is FVKESK. V was clipped by 4 bases and J by 9 bases; unmatched bases: 10. The CDR3 bases are TGTGCCAGCAGCCGGTTTTCTGAGGGGGCAACGCAGTATTTT. Residues: CASSRFSEGATQYF.

This sequence joins TRBV4-1 and TRBJ2-1; 9 bases are shared with TRBD2. The CDR3 is 20 residues long. CDR1 is MGHRA, CDR2 YSYEKL, per germline. Trimming removed 4 bases from V and 0 bases from J; junction bases left unmatched: 16. As DNA, the CDR3 is TGCGCCAGCAGCCCCTGGGGGGCTAGCGGGGCCCACAGCTCCTACAATGAGCAGTTCTTC. It specifies CASSPWGASGAHSSYNEQFF.

The gene calls are TRBV11-2 and TRBJ1-4; D is ambiguous. V lost 2 bases and J lost 5, with 0 bases in between. The CDR3 is 11 residues long. CDR1 is SGHAT and CDR2 is FQNNGV in the germline V gene. The CDR3 DNA follows: TGTGCCAGCAGCTTAAATGAAAAACTGTTTTTT. Encoded protein: CASSLNEKLFF.

The J gene is TRBJ2-2, the V gene TRBV10-1; 7 bases are a match to TRBD2. CDR1 and CDR2 (germline): WNHNN, SYGVQD (reference sequence). V shed 2 bases and J 5 bases; nucleotides not matched to a gene: 2. The CDR3 has 14 residues. The CDR3 sequence: CASSESGITGELFF. CDR3 DNA sequence: TGCGCCAGCAGTGAGAGCGGGATTACCGGGGAGCTGTTTTTT.

The gene calls are TRBV15 and TRBJ2-1; 8 bases line up with TRBD2. This CDR3 spans 16 amino acids. J lost 4 bases, V lost 1 base, and 6 bases had no gene match. Germline CDR1 LNHNV, CDR2 YYDKDF (reference sequence). CDR3 in amino acids: CATSRAQRESYNEQFF. The DNA for the CDR3 is TGTGCCACCAGCAGAGCCCAGCGGGAGTCGTACAATGAGCAGTTCTTC.

V gene TRBV27 combines with J gene TRBJ2-7; tentatively, D is TRBD1 (6 bases). Germline V gives CDR1 MNHEY, CDR2 SMNVEV (reference sequence). V was clipped by 5 bases and J by 4 bases, with 18 bases between them. The CDR3 covers 15 residues. The CDR3 region has the DNA TGTGCCAGCAGTCTGTACAGGGAAAGCCCTTACGAGCAGTACTTC. Translation gives CASSLYRESPYEQYF.

The chain joins TRBV5-1 to TRBJ2-6; a weak D match, TRBD1 (6 bases). Trimming cost V 4 bases and J 4 bases, with 9 bases left between them. CDR3 length: 14 residues. From germline, CDR1 is SGHRS and CDR2 YFSETQ. CDR3 amino acids: CASSLGTGANVLTF. The CDR3 coding sequence is TGCGCCAGCAGCCTCGGGACAGGGGCCAACGTCCTGACTTTC.

Details on this clone: This may be a read error: a much more frequent sequence differs by one nucleotide. This sample includes further DNA sequences coding for the same CDR3. The chain links TRBV7-2 to TRBJ1-5; D gene uncertain. The V gene's germline CDR1 is SGHTA and CDR2 FQGNSA. This CDR3 comprises 13 residues. Trimming removed 5 bases at V and 5 bases at J, with 10 bases between. The CDR3 nucleotides read TGTGCCAGCAGCCCCGACCGGTATCAGCCCCAGCATTTT. Its translation is CASSPDRYQPQHF.

This sequence joins TRBV5-1 and TRBJ2-5, with a tentative D call TRBD2 (6 bases). The CDR3 length is 16 residues. Trimming removed 0 bases from V and 2 bases from J, with 14 bases in between. In germline, CDR1 is SGHRS, CDR2 YFSETQ. The CDR3 protein is CASSLGWTGGQETQYF. CDR3 DNA: TGCGCCAGCAGCTTGGGATGGACTGGAGGGCAAGAGACCCAGTACTTC.

J is TRBJ2-3 and V is TRBV2, with 16 positions matching TRBD2. V trimming: 6 bases; J trimming: 4 bases; junction bases outside the gene matches: 4. The germline V gene has CDR1 SNHLY and CDR2 FYNNEI. This CDR3 contains 16 residues. The CDR3 sequence is CASSKGLAGGSDTQYF. DNA for the CDR3: TGTGCCAGCAGCAAGGGACTAGCGGGAGGGTCAGATACGCAGTATTTT.

In this sample, this clone turned up a few times. The CDR3 sequence is CASSEGYEQYF. CDR3 nucleotides: TGTGCCAGCAGTGAAGGGTACGAGCAGTACTTC. The rearrangement joins TRBV25-1 to TRBJ2-7; D remains unclear. The CDR3 consists of 11 residues. Germline V gives CDR1 MGHDK, CDR2 SYGVNS. The V end lost 2 bases, the J end lost 4 bases, and 3 bases lay between the germline ends.

Written as DNA, the CDR3 is TGTGCCAGCAGTTACCCTCCGGGACAGGGGTTTCATGAGCAGTTCTTC. This sequence encodes CASSYPPGQGFHEQFF. The rearrangement uses TRBV6-6 and TRBJ2-1; 10 bases are a match to TRBD1. This CDR3 has 16 residues. V lost 2 bases and J lost 8; bases outside the gene matches: 9. Germline CDR1 is MNHNY and CDR2 is SVGAGI (reference sequence).

This clone was picked up a small number of times. The chain uses TRBV4-1 and TRBJ2-3; 8 nucleotides match TRBD1. Trimming took 4 bases from V and 7 from J; bases not matched to a gene: 19. The CDR3 has 18 amino acids. From germline, CDR1 is MGHRA and CDR2 YSYEKL. The CDR3 DNA follows: TGCGCCAGCAGCCTTCGTTCGGAGCCGGGGACAGGAGCCAATACGCAGTATTTT. The encoded protein is CASSLRSEPGTGANTQYF.

This clone came up a few times. The chain couples TRBV18 to TRBJ2-7; D uncertain. Per the germline V gene, CDR1 is KGHSH and CDR2 is LQKENI. V was cut by 2 bases and J by 2 bases, with 4 bases left in between. The CDR3 runs to 12 residues. The CDR3, as DNA: TGTGCCAGCTCACCAGCTGCCTACGAGCAGTACTTC. It encodes CASSPAAYEQYF. Full variable domain (outside the CDR3, taken from reference TRBV18 and TRBJ2-7): NAGVMQNPRHLVRRRGQEARLRCSPMKGHSHVYWYRQLPEEGLKFMVYLQKENIIDESGMPKERFSAEFPKEGPSILRIQQVVRGDSAAYFCASSPAAYEQYFGPGTRLTVT.